This TCR beta chain derives from a study of T-cell reconstitution after alpha-beta-depleted transplantation in children. The CDR3 runs 13 residues. Germline CDR1 and CDR2: SEHNR and FQNEAQ (reference sequence). V shed 3 bases and J 8 bases; nucleotides not matched to a gene: 6. There are many counts of this clonotype. Unique molecular identifiers were incorporated when the TCRbeta library was constructed. TCRdb re-called the PCR reads through MiXCR, storing one row per CDR3 protein. The sample yields hundreds of thousands of distinct CDR3 sequences, around 15% seen once. V gene TRBV7-9 combines with J gene TRBJ1-1; 7 bases are shared with TRBD1. The origin of this receptor is a male patient between 2 and 9 years old who had a stem cell transplant for acute lymphoblastic leukemia, so the T cells may come from the graft donor. The sequencing here drew on PBMCs, mostly from graft donor cells, taken 360 days after TCRalphabeta/CD19-depleted stem cell transplant. The CDR3 sequence: CASSFGGGGEAFF. CDR3 sequence (DNA): TGTGCCAGCAGCTTTGGAGGAGGGGGCGAAGCTTTCTTT.